This entry lists 32 T cell receptor beta chains sequenced from one sample in a study of shared clonotypes between healthy human individuals. The protocol was immunoSEQ multiplex PCR, while the TCRdb copy is restricted to in-frame clones and leaves out a portion. Among some 1.4 million clones listed, roughly 97% were seen once. Material: naive CD4+ T cells sorted from blood. The subset was: CD45RA+ positively selected. These receptors came from a man aged 30 to 39 in good health.

This chain uses TRBV14 with TRBJ1-1, with TRBD1 as a possible D gene (6 bases). The CDR3 extends over 13 amino acids. Trimming cost V 3 bases and J 10 bases, with 15 bases left between them. CDR1 and CDR2 from the germline V gene are SGHDN and FVKESK. CDR3 DNA: TGTGCCAGCAGCCACCCCGGGGGCGGCGGAGCTTTCTTT. Its protein is CASSHPGGGGAFF.

This sequence joins TRBV18 and TRBJ2-1, with D hard to call. Trimming took 1 base from V and 6 from J, leaving 7 bases between them. The CDR3 runs 13 residues. Germline V gene lookup returns CDR1 KGHSH and CDR2 LQKENI. The CDR3 DNA is TGTGCCAGCTCACCACGTAAGACCAATGAGCAGTTCTTC. It yields the protein CASSPRKTNEQFF.

A single count supports this clone. Within the sample, other DNA sequences also encode this same CDR3. This sequence joins TRBV28 and TRBJ1-5; D is undetermined. The CDR3 runs 15 residues. The germline V gene has CDR1 MDHEN and CDR2 SYDVKM. V lost 6 bases to trimming and J lost 1 base, with 13 bases between them. This chain's CDR3 is CASRGGVGSNQPQHF. CDR3 nucleotide sequence: TGTGCCAGCAGGGGAGGTGTGGGGAGCAATCAGCCCCAGCATTTT.

This chain links TRBV6-6 with TRBJ1-4; D is possibly TRBD1 (5 bases). The CDR3 has 13 amino acids. Looked up from germline, CDR1 is MNHNY and CDR2 is SVGAGI (reference sequence). V was pared by 7 bases and J by 2 bases, with 8 bases between. The CDR3 reads CASMGQTNEKLFF. CDR3 nucleotides: TGTGCCAGCATGGGGCAGACTAATGAAAAACTGTTTTTT.

The gene calls are TRBV29-1 and TRBJ2-7; 9 nucleotides align to TRBD1. J gave up 5 bases and V 7 bases, and 6 bases lay outside the gene matches. The CDR3 extends over 12 amino acids. Germline V gene lookup returns CDR1 SQVTM and CDR2 ANQGSEA. The CDR3 region is CSGKQGAHEQYF. The CDR3 region has the DNA TGCAGCGGAAAACAGGGGGCCCACGAGCAGTACTTC.

Turning to this clone: At one of its ends the junction is not consistent with the germline gene, which may arise from a read error. J is TRBJ1-1 and V is TRBV7-2; D is undetermined. The germline CDR1 and CDR2 sequences are SGHTA and FQGNSA. The CDR3 covers 14 residues. The CDR3 nucleotides read TGTGTCAGCAGCTTAAGGTCGGGCAACACTGAAGCTTTCTTT. Translating it yields CVSSLRSGNTEAFF.

This chain uses TRBV5-1 with TRBJ2-1, with 10 bases matching TRBD2. Per germline, CDR1 SGHRS and CDR2 YFSETQ. Trimming removed 2 bases from V and 4 bases from J; junction bases left unmatched: 9. The CDR3 loop spans 17 amino acids. In DNA form, the CDR3 reads TGCGCCAGCAGCTTTCAGGCTAGCGGGAGTTTATACAATGAGCAGTTCTTC. This translates into CASSFQASGSLYNEQFF. Based on the CDR3 plus reference TRBV5-1 and TRBJ2-1, the full variable domain is KAGVTQTPRYLIKTRGQQVTLSCSPISGHRSVSWYQQTPGQGLQFLFEYFSETQRNKGNFPGRFSGRQFSNSRSEMNVSTLELGDSALYLCASSFQASGSLYNEQFFGPGTRLTVL.

The V and J genes are TRBV18 and TRBJ2-2, with 7 nucleotides matching TRBD2. Germline CDR1 reads KGHSH; CDR2 reads LQKENI. CDR3 length: 14 residues. J lost 4 bases, V lost 3 bases, and 2 bases had no gene match. CDR3 protein: CASSPGLLTGELFF. CDR3 bases: TGTGCCAGCTCACCGGGACTACTCACCGGGGAGCTGTTTTTT.

The chain combines TRBV7-2 with TRBJ2-3; D might be TRBD2 (5 bases). The CDR3 extends over 15 amino acids. V gave up 3 bases and J gave up 0 bases, with 10 bases separating them. The germline gives CDR1 SGHTA, CDR2 FQGNSA. The CDR3 protein is CASSFGGSSTDTQYF. CDR3 sequence (DNA): TGTGCCAGCAGCTTCGGCGGGTCTAGCACAGATACGCAGTATTTT.

The chain carries TRBV29-1 and TRBJ2-6; D is unclear. The length of the CDR3 is 13 residues. Germline V gives CDR1 SQVTM, CDR2 ANQGSEA. Trimming left V 4 bases short and J 1 base short, with 5 bases between. Here the CDR3 DNA reads TGCAGCGTTGCGTGGTCTGGGGCCAACGTCCTGACTTTC. Amino acids: CSVAWSGANVLTF.

The rearrangement uses TRBV25-1 and TRBJ2-1; 10 nucleotides align to TRBD2. The CDR3 extends over 15 amino acids. Germline V gene data show CDR1 as MGHDK and CDR2 as SYGVNS. V dropped 8 bases and J dropped 6; count of bases not matched to a gene: 10. The DNA for the CDR3 is TGTGCCAGCCTTGCCCCGGGACTAGCGCCCAATGAGCAGTTCTTC. Translated: CASLAPGLAPNEQFF.

The rearrangement uses TRBV18 and TRBJ1-5; TRBD1 aligns across 9 bases. The junction had 5 bases not matched to a gene; V was cut back by 5 bases and J by 0 bases. Germline lookup yields CDR1 KGHSH and CDR2 LQKENI. The CDR3 runs to 16 residues. The CDR3 region is CASSSQGARSNQPQHF. The CDR3 DNA is TGTGCCAGCTCATCACAGGGGGCGCGTAGCAATCAGCCCCAGCATTTT.

The chain couples TRBV2 to TRBJ2-5; TRBD2 matches 16 bases. This CDR3 spans 17 amino acids. Germline V gives CDR1 SNHLY, CDR2 FYNNEI. V shed 5 bases and J 5 bases; nucleotides not matched to a gene: 8. The CDR3 loop is CASSQGLAGGPLETQYF. CDR3 sequence (DNA): TGTGCCAGCAGTCAGGGACTAGCGGGAGGGCCTCTGGAGACCCAGTACTTC.

The chain is built from TRBV19 and TRBJ1-5; maybe TRBD1 (5 bases). Germline CDR1 reads LNHDA; CDR2 reads SQIVND (reference sequence). Trimming pared 6 bases from V and 4 bases from J, leaving 25 bases between. The CDR3 loop spans 18 amino acids. CDR3 sequence reads: CASRRNLMGDSPNQPQHF. The CDR3 nucleotides read TGTGCCAGTAGACGGAATCTGATGGGAGACAGTCCAAATCAGCCCCAGCATTTT.

J is TRBJ2-2 and V is TRBV7-2; D remains unclear. Per the germline V gene, CDR1 is SGHTA and CDR2 is FQGNSA. V lost 0 bases to trimming and J lost 5 bases, with 16 bases between them. The CDR3 has 17 residues. This CDR3 is CASSLAGRTVRTGELFF. Here the CDR3 DNA reads TGTGCCAGCAGCTTAGCGGGTCGAACGGTGAGGACCGGGGAGCTGTTTTTT.

With regard to this clone: This specimen includes other DNA sequences encoding the same CDR3. This chain uses TRBV5-1 with TRBJ2-7; D is undetermined. CDR1 is SGHRS, CDR2 YFSETQ, per germline. This CDR3 spans 14 amino acids. V lost 0 bases and J 2 bases, leaving 9 bases between the germline ends. The CDR3 sequence: CASSLAPGPYEQYF. The CDR3 DNA is TGCGCCAGCAGCTTGGCCCCCGGACCCTACGAGCAGTACTTC.

The chain recombines TRBV5-1 with TRBJ1-5; D is unresolved. Germline values: CDR1 SGHRS, CDR2 YFSETQ. This CDR3 region has 13 residues. V was clipped by 4 bases and J by 9 bases, with 14 bases between them. The CDR3: CASSVEGMGPQHF. The CDR3 DNA reads TGCGCCAGCAGCGTTGAGGGCATGGGGCCCCAGCATTTT.

In nucleotides, the CDR3 is TGCGCCAGCAGCCAAGATAGGGGACTAGCGGGAGGCTTGGGTTACGAGCAGTACTTC. Translating it yields CASSQDRGLAGGLGYEQYF. This rearrangement joins TRBV4-3 to TRBJ2-7; 15 positions match TRBD2. The CDR3 has 19 residues. The V gene end was trimmed by 0 bases and the J gene end by 4 bases; junction bases not matched to a gene: 10. Germline V gene data show CDR1 as LGHNA and CDR2 as YSLEER.

The rearrangement links TRBV7-9 to TRBJ2-3, with D uncertain. Germline CDR1 and CDR2: SEHNR and FQNEAQ (reference sequence). V was clipped by 5 bases and J by 1 base, with 16 bases between them. The CDR3 runs to 16 residues. The CDR3 protein is CASSPPRSRGTDTQYF. The CDR3, as DNA: TGTGCCAGCAGCCCCCCCAGGAGCCGCGGCACAGATACGCAGTATTTT.

The V call is TRBV2, the J call TRBJ1-1; 7 bases are shared with TRBD1. The length of the CDR3 is 13 residues. V was clipped by 6 bases and J by 7 bases; unmatched bases: 8. CDR1 and CDR2 from the germline V gene are SNHLY and FYNNEI. CDR3 amino acids: CASSTQGSGEAFF. Here the CDR3 DNA reads TGTGCCAGCAGCACACAGGGGTCAGGTGAAGCTTTCTTT.

The chain carries TRBV19 and TRBJ2-7; the D gene could be TRBD1 or TRBD2 (6 bases each). Per germline, CDR1 LNHDA and CDR2 SQIVND (reference sequence). The CDR3 length is 11 residues. V lost 8 bases and J 4 bases, leaving 9 bases between the germline ends. This CDR3 is CASGGGYEQYF. The CDR3 DNA reads as TGTGCCAGTGGAGGGGGATACGAGCAGTACTTC.

Comments on this clone: One end of the junction varies from germline; a read error may be responsible. The chain has TRBV7-9 and TRBJ2-2, with 9 bases fitting TRBD2. Germline assignment: CDR1 SEHNR and CDR2 FQNEAQ (reference sequence). The CDR3 contains 15 residues. CDR3 loop: CASSLAGTNTGELFF. As DNA, the CDR3 is TGTGCCAGCAGCCTAGCGGGAACGAACACCGGGGAGCTGTTTTTT.

This clone has a single count. CDR3 coding DNA: TGTGCCAGCAGCTCGGGTGGGGATTCGAACACTGAAGCTTTCTTT. Protein sequence: CASSSGGDSNTEAFF. The rearrangement links TRBV5-4 to TRBJ1-1; the D is unclear. The V end lost 3 bases, the J end lost 1 base, and 13 bases lay between the germline ends. The CDR3 spans 15 residues. CDR1 and CDR2 from the germline V gene are SGHNT and YYREEE (reference sequence).

J is TRBJ2-1 and V is TRBV2, with 7 bases aligning to TRBD2. Per the germline V gene, CDR1 is SNHLY and CDR2 is FYNNEI. J gave up 6 bases and V 1 base, and 6 bases lay outside the gene matches. This CDR3 spans 15 amino acids. The DNA of the CDR3 is TGTGCCAGCAGTGAAGAGGTAGCGGGTATCAATGAGCAGTTCTTC. Translating gives CASSEEVAGINEQFF.

The chain carries TRBV18 and TRBJ1-1; D ambiguous. Germline CDR1 KGHSH, CDR2 LQKENI. V was shortened by 3 bases and J by 2 bases, with 13 bases between the two germline ends. The CDR3 length is 15 residues. The CDR3 sequence: CASSPQLGDNTEAFF. In nucleotides, the CDR3 is TGTGCCAGCTCACCCCAACTCGGGGATAACACTGAAGCTTTCTTT.

The V and J genes are TRBV19 and TRBJ1-5, with TRBD1 as a possible D gene (5 bases). Looked up from germline, CDR1 is LNHDA and CDR2 is SQIVND (reference sequence). This CDR3 contains 15 residues. Trimming stripped 3 bases from V and 6 bases from J, with 15 bases between. CDR3 DNA: TGTGCCAGTAGTATCGGGGCACGAGGGACTCAGCCCCAGCATTTT. Protein product: CASSIGARGTQPQHF.

CDR3 sequence (DNA): TGTGCCAGCAGTTTATCAGGGTCTCCTGGCTACACCTTC. Residues: CASSLSGSPGYTF. V gene TRBV27 combines with J gene TRBJ1-2; D remains ambiguous. The CDR3 extends over 13 amino acids. CDR1 is MNHEY, CDR2 SMNVEV, per germline (reference sequence). Between the trimmed V and J ends, which lost 0 bases and 7 bases, there was a span of 9 bases.

The rearrangement links TRBV19 to TRBJ1-5, with D unclear. The V end lost 3 bases, the J end lost 4 bases, and 13 bases lay between the germline ends. In germline, CDR1 is LNHDA, CDR2 SQIVND (reference sequence). The CDR3 runs 15 residues. The CDR3 DNA follows: TGTGCCAGTAGTATTCTGGCGAGCCCAAATCAGCCCCAGCATTTT. Amino acid sequence: CASSILASPNQPQHF. The whole variable domain, remainder taken from reference TRBV19 and TRBJ1-5, is DGGITQSPKYLFRKEGQNVTLSCEQNLNHDAMYWYRQDPGQGLRLIYYSQIVNDFQKGDIAEGYSVSREKKESFPLTVTSAQKNPTAFYLCASSILASPNQPQHFGDGTRLSIL.

The chain employs TRBV5-4 and TRBJ2-6, with TRBD1 matching 9 bases. CDR1 SGHNT and CDR2 YYREEE come from the germline V gene (reference sequence). The V segment lost 3 bases and the J segment 1 base; nucleotides outside the gene matches: 11. This CDR3 is built from 19 residues. CDR3 nucleotide sequence: TGTGCCAGCAGCTCGCACCTCCGGGACAGGGAATCTGGGGCCAACGTCCTGACTTTC. This gives the protein CASSSHLRDRESGANVLTF.

The chain recombines TRBV29-1 with TRBJ2-1; tentative D call: TRBD2 (5 bases). V was trimmed by 6 bases and J by 9 bases, leaving 15 bases between them. This CDR3 comprises 12 residues. CDR1 and CDR2 (germline): SQVTM, ANQGSEA. CDR3 sequence reads: CSVGELEAEQFF. The CDR3 coding sequence is TGCAGCGTGGGTGAACTAGAAGCTGAGCAGTTCTTC.

The table lists this clone with a count of one. This chain links TRBV5-1 with TRBJ1-3, with 7 bases matching TRBD1. With 5 bases clipped from V and 3 bases from J, the junction kept 5 bases outside the gene matches. Per germline, CDR1 SGHRS and CDR2 YFSETQ. This CDR3 spans 14 amino acids. This CDR3 reads CASRLQGDGNTIYF. Written as DNA, the CDR3 is TGCGCCAGCAGACTCCAGGGGGATGGAAACACCATATATTTT.

Turning to this clone: This specimen includes other DNA sequences encoding the same CDR3. The V call is TRBV27, the J call TRBJ2-6; no clear D. The germline V gene encodes CDR1 MNHEY and CDR2 SMNVEV (reference sequence). This CDR3 has 14 residues. With 6 bases removed from V and 0 bases from J, the gap between germline ends came to 6 bases. The chain's CDR3 is CASSPVSGANVLTF. The CDR3 nucleotides are TGTGCCAGCAGCCCCGTCTCTGGGGCCAACGTCCTGACTTTC.